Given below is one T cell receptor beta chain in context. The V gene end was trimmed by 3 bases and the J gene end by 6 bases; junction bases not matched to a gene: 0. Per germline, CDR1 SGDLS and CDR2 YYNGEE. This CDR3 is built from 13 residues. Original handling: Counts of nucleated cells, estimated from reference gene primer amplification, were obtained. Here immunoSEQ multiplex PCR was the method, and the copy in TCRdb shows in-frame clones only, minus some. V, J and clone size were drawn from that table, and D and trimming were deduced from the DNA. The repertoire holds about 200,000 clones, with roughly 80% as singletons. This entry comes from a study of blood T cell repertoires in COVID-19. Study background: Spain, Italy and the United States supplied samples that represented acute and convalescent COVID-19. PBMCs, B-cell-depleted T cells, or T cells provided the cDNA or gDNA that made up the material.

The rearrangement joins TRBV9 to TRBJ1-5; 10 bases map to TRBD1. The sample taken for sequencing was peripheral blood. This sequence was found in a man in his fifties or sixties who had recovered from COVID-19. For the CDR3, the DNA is TGTGCCAGCAGCGGGACAGGGGGTCAGCCCCAGCATTTT. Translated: CASSGTGGQPQHF.